The sequence of this TCR beta chain was determined in a study of Ad26.COV2.S vaccination and SARS-CoV-2 variants. This CDR3 has 15 amino acids. Germline V gene sequence: CDR1 SGHKS, CDR2 YYEKEE (reference sequence). V lost 0 bases to trimming and J lost 1 base, with 10 bases between them. Treatment noted: roughly 18 received Ad26.COV2.S at low or high dose, single or two shots; 5 received placebo; per-sample allocation not given. The samples were gathered on day 63 after the first injection of vaccine or placebo. Measured with immunoSEQ multiplex PCR; TCRdb has only the in-frame clones, and not every one. The sample includes about 390,000 clones, 92% of them seen just once.

This clonotype was obtained from a person aged 18-65 years who received the Ad26.COV2.S COVID-19 vaccine or a placebo. The V gene is TRBV5-5, the J gene TRBJ1-2; no firm D call. Source: peripheral blood, taken in a trial of Ad26.COV2.S vaccine versus placebo. The CDR3 coding sequence is TGTGCCAGCAGCTTGGTTGCGGGTATTAACTATGGCTACACCTTC. Its protein is CASSLVAGINYGYTF.